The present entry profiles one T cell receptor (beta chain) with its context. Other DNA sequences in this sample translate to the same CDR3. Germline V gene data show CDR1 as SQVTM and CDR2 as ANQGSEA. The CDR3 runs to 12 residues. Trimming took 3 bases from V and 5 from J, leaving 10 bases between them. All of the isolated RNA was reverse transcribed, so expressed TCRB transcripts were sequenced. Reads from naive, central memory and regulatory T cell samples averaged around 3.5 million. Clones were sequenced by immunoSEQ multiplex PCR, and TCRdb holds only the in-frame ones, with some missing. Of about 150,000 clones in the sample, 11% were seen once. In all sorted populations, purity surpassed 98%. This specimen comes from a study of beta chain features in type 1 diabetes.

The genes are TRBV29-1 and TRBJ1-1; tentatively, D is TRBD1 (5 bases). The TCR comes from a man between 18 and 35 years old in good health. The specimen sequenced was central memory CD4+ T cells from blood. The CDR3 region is CSVDQGGTEAFF. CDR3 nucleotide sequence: TGCAGCGTTGACCAGGGTGGGACTGAAGCTTTCTTT.